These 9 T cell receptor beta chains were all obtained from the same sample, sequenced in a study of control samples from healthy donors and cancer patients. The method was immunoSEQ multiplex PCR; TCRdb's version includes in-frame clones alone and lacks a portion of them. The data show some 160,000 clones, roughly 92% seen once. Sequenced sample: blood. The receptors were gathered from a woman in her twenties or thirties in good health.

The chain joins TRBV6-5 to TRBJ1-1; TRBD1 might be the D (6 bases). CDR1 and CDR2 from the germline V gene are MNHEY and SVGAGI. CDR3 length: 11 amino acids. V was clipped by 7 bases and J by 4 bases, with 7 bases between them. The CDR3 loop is CASKGVTEAFF. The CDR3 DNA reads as TGTGCCAGCAAGGGGGTCACTGAAGCTTTCTTT.

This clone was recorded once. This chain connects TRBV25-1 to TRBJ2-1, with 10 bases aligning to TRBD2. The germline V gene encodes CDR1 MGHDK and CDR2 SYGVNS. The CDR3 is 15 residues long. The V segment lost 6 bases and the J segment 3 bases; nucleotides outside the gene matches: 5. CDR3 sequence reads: CASRAAGGFYNEQFF. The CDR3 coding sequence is TGTGCCAGCAGGGCAGCGGGAGGGTTCTACAATGAGCAGTTCTTC.

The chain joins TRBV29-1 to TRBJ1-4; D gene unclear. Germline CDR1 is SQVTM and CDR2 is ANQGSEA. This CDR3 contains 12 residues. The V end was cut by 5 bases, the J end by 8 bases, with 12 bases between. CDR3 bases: TGCAGCGTTTGGACGGGGAAGGAAAAACTGTTTTTT. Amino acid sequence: CSVWTGKEKLFF.

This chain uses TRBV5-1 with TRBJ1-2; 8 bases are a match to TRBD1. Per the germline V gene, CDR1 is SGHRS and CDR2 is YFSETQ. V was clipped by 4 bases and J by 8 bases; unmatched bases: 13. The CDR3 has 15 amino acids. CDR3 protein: CASSGRADRGNGYTF. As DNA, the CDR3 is TGCGCCAGCAGCGGGAGGGCAGACAGGGGAAACGGCTACACCTTC.

CDR3 region: CASQSGTGSYEQYF. In nucleotides, the CDR3 is TGCGCCAGCCAAAGCGGGACAGGATCCTACGAGCAGTACTTC. The gene calls are TRBV5-1 and TRBJ2-7, with TRBD1 as a possible D gene (8 bases). The CDR3 runs 14 residues. Trimming took off 7 bases at V and 1 base at J, with 15 bases between the two ends. The V gene's germline CDR1 is SGHRS and CDR2 YFSETQ.

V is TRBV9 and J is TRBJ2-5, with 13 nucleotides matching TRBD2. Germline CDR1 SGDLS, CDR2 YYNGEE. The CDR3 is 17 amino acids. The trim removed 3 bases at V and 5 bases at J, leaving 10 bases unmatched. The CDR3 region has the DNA TGTGCCAGCAGCGCAACGCGACTAGCGGGAGGTATCGAGACCCAGTACTTC. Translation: CASSATRLAGGIETQYF. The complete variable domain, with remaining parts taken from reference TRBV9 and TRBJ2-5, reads DSGVTQTPKHLITATGQRVTLRCSPRSGDLSVYWYQQSLDQGLQFLIQYYNGEERAKGNILERFSAQQFPDLHSELNLSSLELGDSALYFCASSATRLAGGIETQYFGPGTRLLVL.

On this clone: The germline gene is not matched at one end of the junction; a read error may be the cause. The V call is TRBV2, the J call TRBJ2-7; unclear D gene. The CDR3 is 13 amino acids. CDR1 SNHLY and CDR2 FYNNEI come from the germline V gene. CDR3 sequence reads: CASSEDSMGEQYF. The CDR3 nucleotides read TGTGCCAGCAGCGAAGATAGCATGGGCGAGCAGTACTTC.

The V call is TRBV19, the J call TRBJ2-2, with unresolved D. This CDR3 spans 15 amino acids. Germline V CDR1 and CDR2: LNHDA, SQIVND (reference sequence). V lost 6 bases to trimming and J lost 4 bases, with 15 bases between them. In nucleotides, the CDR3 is TGTGCCAGTAGGGATTCCAGGAGTGGCACCGGGGAGCTGTTTTTT. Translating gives CASRDSRSGTGELFF.

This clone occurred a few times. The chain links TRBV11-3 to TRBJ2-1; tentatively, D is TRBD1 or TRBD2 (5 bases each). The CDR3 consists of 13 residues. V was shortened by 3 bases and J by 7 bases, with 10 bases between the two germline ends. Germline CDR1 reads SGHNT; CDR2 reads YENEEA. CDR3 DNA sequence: TGTGCCAGCAGCTTTCGAGGGGTAAATGAGCAGTTCTTC. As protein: CASSFRGVNEQFF.